Detailed here is one T cell receptor beta chain. This specimen comes from a study of OX40 agonist ivuxolimab in advanced cancers. TCRdb keeps only in-frame clones here, not all; method: immunoSEQ multiplex PCR. The sample shows some 99,000 clones, around 90% of them seen only once. This CDR3 is 14 amino acids long. Germline V CDR1 and CDR2: MNHNY, SVGAGI (reference sequence). V gave up 5 bases and J gave up 4 bases, with 14 bases separating them. This clonotype was obtained from an adult with an advanced solid tumor such as melanoma, head and neck, liver or kidney cancer. The material sequenced was CD4+ or CD8+ T cells sorted from blood, taken in a trial of the OX40 agonist ivuxolimab. The chain is built from TRBV6-6 and TRBJ1-1; D is perhaps TRBD1 (6 bases). CDR3 in DNA: TGTGCCAGCAGTAACAGGGTGGTCGGCACTGAAGCTTTCTTT. Residues: CASSNRVVGTEAFF.